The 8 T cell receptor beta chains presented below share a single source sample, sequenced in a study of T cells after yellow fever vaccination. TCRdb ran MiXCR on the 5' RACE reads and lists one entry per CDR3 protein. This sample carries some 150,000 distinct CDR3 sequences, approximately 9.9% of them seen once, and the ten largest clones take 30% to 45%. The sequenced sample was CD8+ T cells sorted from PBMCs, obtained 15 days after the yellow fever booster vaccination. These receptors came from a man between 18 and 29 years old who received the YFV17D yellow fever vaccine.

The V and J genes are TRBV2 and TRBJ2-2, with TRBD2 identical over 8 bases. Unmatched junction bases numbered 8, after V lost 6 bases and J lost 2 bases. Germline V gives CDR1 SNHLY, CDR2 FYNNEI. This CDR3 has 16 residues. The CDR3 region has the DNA TGTGCCAGCAGAGTAATGGGACTAGGAAACACCGGGGAGCTGTTTTTT. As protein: CASRVMGLGNTGELFF.

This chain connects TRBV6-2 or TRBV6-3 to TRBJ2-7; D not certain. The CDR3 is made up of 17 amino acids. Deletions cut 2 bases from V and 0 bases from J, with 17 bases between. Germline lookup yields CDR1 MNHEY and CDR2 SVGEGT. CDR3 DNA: TGTGCCAGCAGTTACACGGCCGAACGACGATTCTCCTACGAGCAGTACTTC. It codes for CASSYTAERRFSYEQYF.

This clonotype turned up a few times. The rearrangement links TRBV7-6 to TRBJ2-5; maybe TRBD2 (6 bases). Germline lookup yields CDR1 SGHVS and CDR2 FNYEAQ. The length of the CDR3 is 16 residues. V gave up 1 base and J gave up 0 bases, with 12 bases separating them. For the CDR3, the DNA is TGTGCCAGCAGCTTAGTTGCGGGGAGGTACCAAGAGACCCAGTACTTC. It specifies CASSLVAGRYQETQYF. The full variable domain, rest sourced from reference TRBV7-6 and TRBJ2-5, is GAGVSQSPRYKVTKRGQDVALRCDPISGHVSLYWYRQALGQGPEFLTYFNYEAQQDKSGLPNDRFSAERPEGSISTLTIQRTEQRDSAMYRCASSLVAGRYQETQYFGPGTRLLVL.

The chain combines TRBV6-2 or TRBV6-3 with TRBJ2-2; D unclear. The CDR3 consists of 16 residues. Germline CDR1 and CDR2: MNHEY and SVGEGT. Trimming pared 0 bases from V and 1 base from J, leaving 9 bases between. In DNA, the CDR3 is TGTGCCAGCAGTTACTCGAGCCCGAGGAACACCGGGGAGCTGTTTTTT. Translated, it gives CASSYSSPRNTGELFF.

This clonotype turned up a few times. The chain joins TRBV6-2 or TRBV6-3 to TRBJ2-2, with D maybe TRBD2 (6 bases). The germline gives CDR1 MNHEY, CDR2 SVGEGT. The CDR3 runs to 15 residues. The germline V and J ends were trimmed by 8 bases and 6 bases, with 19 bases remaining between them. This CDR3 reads CASARDWRGAGELFF. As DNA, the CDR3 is TGTGCCAGCGCCCGGGACTGGCGAGGGGCCGGGGAGCTGTTTTTT.

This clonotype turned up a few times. The CDR3, as DNA: TGTGCCAGCAGCTCCGCCATGAATCCTGAGCAGTTCTTC. Translation: CASSSAMNPEQFF. The chain recombines TRBV7-2 with TRBJ2-1; D remains ambiguous. CDR1 is SGHTA and CDR2 is FQGNSA in the germline V gene. V was trimmed by 4 bases and J by 9 bases, leaving 13 bases between them. This CDR3 has 13 amino acids.

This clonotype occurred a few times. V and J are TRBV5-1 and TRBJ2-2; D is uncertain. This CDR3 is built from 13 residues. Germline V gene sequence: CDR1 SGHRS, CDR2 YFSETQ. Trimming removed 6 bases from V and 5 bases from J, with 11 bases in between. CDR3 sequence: CASTHWVTGELFF. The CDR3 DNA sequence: TGCGCCAGCACCCATTGGGTTACCGGGGAGCTGTTTTTT.

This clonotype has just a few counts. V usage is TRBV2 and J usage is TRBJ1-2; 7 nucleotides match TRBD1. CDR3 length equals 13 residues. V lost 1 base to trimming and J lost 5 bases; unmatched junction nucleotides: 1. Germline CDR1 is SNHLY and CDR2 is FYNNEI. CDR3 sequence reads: CASSEETGYGYTF. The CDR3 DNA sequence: TGTGCCAGCAGTGAAGAGACAGGGTATGGCTACACCTTC.